This passage covers 11 T cell receptor beta chains from one sample sequenced in a study of T cells in Graves' hyperthyroidism and ophthalmopathy. The TCR beta CDR3 regions underwent amplification using RNA transcripts as the source. The HTBI primer set was used in a first-round RT-PCR of the TCR CDR3. TCRdb ran MiXCR on the multiplex PCR reads and lists one entry per CDR3 protein. Among about 52,000 distinct CDR3 sequences listed, 48% were seen once. The sample comprised blood. The receptors stem from a woman aged 45-60 years with Graves' ophthalmopathy.

Ten or more counts support this clonotype. A much bigger clone sits one base away, suggesting this may be a read error. V is TRBV5-6 and J is TRBJ2-7; D is unclear. The CDR3 consists of 13 residues. V was clipped by 1 base and J by 3 bases, with 8 bases between them. CDR1 is SGHDT, CDR2 YYEEEE, per germline. CDR3 protein: CASSLLNSYEQYF. The CDR3 DNA reads as TGTGCCAGCAGCTTGCTTAACAGCTACGAGCAGTACTTC.

V usage is TRBV10-3 and J usage is TRBJ1-5, with 10 bases that match TRBD1. The junction had 16 bases not matched to a gene; V was cut back by 3 bases and J by 2 bases. In germline, CDR1 is ENHRY, CDR2 SYGVKD. The CDR3 loop spans 20 amino acids. The CDR3 bases are TGTGCCATCAGTGAACCTCCGGGACAGGGGTTTCAGCGCCGCAATCAGCCCCAGCATTTT. Its translation: CAISEPPGQGFQRRNQPQHF.

This clonotype has a count of ten or more. A much larger clone is a single base away; this may be a read error. The chain is built from TRBV15 and TRBJ2-5; D perhaps matches TRBD1 (6 bases). There are 15 residues in the CDR3. CDR1 and CDR2 from the germline V gene are LNHNV and YYDKDF (reference sequence). DNA of the CDR3: TGTGCCACCGCGCCGGACAGCCACCGTCAAGGGACCCAGTACTTC. Amino acids: CATAPDSHRQGTQYF.

A word on this clonotype: A read error may be the cause here, since a much bigger clone is one base away. The V call is TRBV6-5, the J call TRBJ2-7; D is ambiguous. The germline V gene has CDR1 MNHEY and CDR2 SVGAGI. This CDR3 contains 14 residues. The CDR3 here is CASSSSILAYVQYF. As DNA, the CDR3 is TGTGCCAGCAGTTCCTCCATATTAGCCTACGTGCAGTACTTC.

This clonotype was detected a few times. The V call is TRBV12-3 or TRBV12-4, the J call TRBJ2-2, with D perhaps matching TRBD1 (6 bases). The CDR3 covers 18 residues. Between the trimmed V and J ends, which lost 5 bases and 2 bases, there was a span of 21 bases. This CDR3 is CASSPLDRSTLNTGELFF. CDR3 in DNA: TGTGCCAGCAGTCCGCTGGACAGATCGACACTTAACACCGGGGAGCTGTTTTTT.

This clonotype has a count of ten or more. V gene TRBV9 combines with J gene TRBJ2-5; tentatively, D is TRBD1 (6 bases). From germline, CDR1 is SGDLS and CDR2 YYNGEE. The CDR3 totals 14 residues. The V and J ends lost 3 bases and 6 bases respectively, with 15 bases between them. The CDR3, as DNA: TGTGCCAGCAGCGCCGCCGGGACAAGCCAGACCCAGTACTTC. Translating it yields CASSAAGTSQTQYF.

The CDR3 bases are TGTGCCAGCAGCCCCCGGACAGGGGTAGAAAAACTGTTTTTT. It encodes CASSPRTGVEKLFF. The rearrangement uses TRBV9 and TRBJ1-4, with 9 bases identical to TRBD1. Germline trimming cut 4 bases from V and 8 bases from J; bases unmatched to any gene: 6. Germline loops: CDR1 SGDLS, CDR2 YYNGEE. This CDR3 spans 14 amino acids.

The sample holds many counts of this clonotype. The chain employs TRBV9 and TRBJ1-1; the D gene is possibly TRBD1 (5 bases). The germline V gene has CDR1 SGDLS and CDR2 YYNGEE. The V gene lost 0 bases and the J gene lost 8 bases, with 11 bases spanning the gap. CDR3 length: 13 residues. CDR3 in amino acids: CASSVEGQSEAFF. In DNA, the CDR3 is TGTGCCAGCAGCGTAGAGGGGCAATCGGAAGCTTTCTTT.

This clonotype was found many times. The V gene is TRBV19, the J gene TRBJ2-2; D is undetermined. Germline CDR1 reads LNHDA; CDR2 reads SQIVND (reference sequence). The CDR3 extends over 12 amino acids. Trimming stripped 5 bases from V and 3 bases from J, with 4 bases between. The CDR3 sequence: CASSGDTGELFF. The CDR3, as DNA: TGTGCCAGTAGTGGGGACACCGGGGAGCTGTTTTTT.

This sequence joins TRBV7-8 and TRBJ2-7, with 12 positions matching TRBD2. Looked up from germline, CDR1 is SGHVS and CDR2 is FQNEAQ. This CDR3 is 15 amino acids long. V dropped 5 bases and J dropped 2; count of bases not matched to a gene: 4. CDR3: CASSRTSGMTYEQYF. The CDR3 DNA sequence: TGTGCCAGCAGCCGGACTAGCGGGATGACCTACGAGCAGTACTTC.

Concerning this clonotype itself: The CDR3 carries no conserved terminal phenylalanine or tryptophan, so it likely arises from a read error. The J gene is TRBJ1-3, the V gene TRBV5-1; TRBD1 aligns across 7 bases. This CDR3 region has 18 residues. V gave up 4 bases and J gave up 2 bases; unmatched junction bases: 15. From germline, CDR1 is SGHRS and CDR2 YFSETQ. CDR3: CASSPGGRGDLTGNTIYL. CDR3 bases: TGCGCCAGCAGCCCCGGCGGCAGGGGGGACCTAACTGGAAACACCATATATCTT.